Listed below are T cell receptor beta chains from one sample, sequenced in a study of blood T cell repertoires in COVID-19. Some clones are missing from TCRdb's copy, which holds only in-frame ones; the method was immunoSEQ multiplex PCR. The sample yields some 450,000 clones, 88% seen once. The sequencing input was peripheral blood. The receptor source for this set is a woman aged 45-65 years with COVID-19, enrolled during active disease. CDR3s include the opening cysteine and the closing phenylalanine or tryptophan. Fields, in order: J gene, V gene, clone size, D gene, CDR3 DNA, CDR3 protein. A D gene is named only where the DNA matches it firmly. Size tells how often a clone was seen (once, few, many) or the class of an expanded clone, and some rows leave it out.

j_gene: TRBJ1-3; v_gene: TRBV9; abundance: .; d_gene: TRBD1; CDR3nt: TGTGCCAGCAGCGTAATGACAGGGGGAAACACCATATATTTT; CDR3aa: CASSVMTGGNTIYF
j_gene: TRBJ2-3; v_gene: TRBV6-5; abundance: .; d_gene: TRBD2; CDR3nt: TGTGCCAGCAACCTTAGCGGGGGGGCCGCGGATACGCAGTATTTT; CDR3aa: CASNLSGGAADTQYF
j_gene: TRBJ2-1; v_gene: TRBV6-9; abundance: .; d_gene: TRBD1; CDR3nt: TGTGCCAGCAGTTATCGGCCAGGGGGCTGCAATGAGCAGTTCTTC; CDR3aa: CASSYRPGGCNEQFF
j_gene: TRBJ2-3; v_gene: TRBV7-9; abundance: once; d_gene: .; CDR3nt: TGTGCCAGCAGCCCCAGAACGGGATCCGGGGATGCTACGCAGTATTTT; CDR3aa: CASSPRTGSGDATQYF
j_gene: TRBJ2-5; v_gene: TRBV3-1/TRBV3-2; abundance: .; d_gene: .; CDR3nt: TGTGCCAGCAGCCAATTGGCAGGCCAGACCCAGTACTTC; CDR3aa: CASSQLAGQTQYF
j_gene: TRBJ1-2; v_gene: TRBV13; abundance: .; d_gene: TRBD1; CDR3nt: TGTGCCAGCAGCGCCCAAACAGGGGGTTATGGCTACACCTTC; CDR3aa: CASSAQTGGYGYTF
j_gene: TRBJ2-1; v_gene: TRBV11-2; abundance: .; d_gene: TRBD2; CDR3nt: TGTGCCAGCAGCTTTAACGCGGGGGGCCACAATGAGCAGTTCTTC; CDR3aa: CASSFNAGGHNEQFF
j_gene: TRBJ1-2; v_gene: TRBV5-1; abundance: .; d_gene: .; CDR3nt: TGCGCCAGCAGCTTGGCTTTGGCATCCTATGGCTACACCTTC; CDR3aa: CASSLALASYGYTF
j_gene: TRBJ2-7; v_gene: TRBV5-1; abundance: .; d_gene: TRBD2; CDR3nt: TGCGCCAGCAGCCCCGGGACTAGCGGGTACCCCTACGAGCAGTACTTC; CDR3aa: CASSPGTSGYPYEQYF
j_gene: TRBJ1-2; v_gene: TRBV3-1/TRBV3-2; abundance: .; d_gene: TRBD1; CDR3nt: TGTGCCAGCAGCCCAGAGACAGGGGGCTTTAACTATGGCTACACCTTC; CDR3aa: CASSPETGGFNYGYTF
j_gene: TRBJ1-2; v_gene: TRBV30; abundance: .; d_gene: .; CDR3nt: TGTGCCTGGAGTACAGGGTTCCCCGATGGCTACACCTTC; CDR3aa: CAWSTGFPDGYTF
j_gene: TRBJ1-3; v_gene: TRBV19; abundance: .; d_gene: .; CDR3nt: TGTGCCAGTAGTACACTGACAGTCTCTGGAAACACCATATATTTT; CDR3aa: CASSTLTVSGNTIYF
j_gene: TRBJ1-4; v_gene: TRBV27; abundance: .; d_gene: .; CDR3nt: TGTGCCAGCAGTTCACTCACGGGGGAAAAACTGTTTTTT; CDR3aa: CASSSLTGEKLFF
j_gene: TRBJ1-6; v_gene: TRBV28; abundance: .; d_gene: .; CDR3nt: TGTGCCAGCAGTTTATATGGTCGGTATAATTCACCCCTCCACTTT; CDR3aa: CASSLYGRYNSPLHF
j_gene: TRBJ2-7; v_gene: TRBV5-1; abundance: once; d_gene: .; CDR3nt: TGCGCCAGCAGCTTAGGAGGGGCGGGTTTGAACGAGCAGTACTTC; CDR3aa: CASSLGGAGLNEQYF
j_gene: TRBJ2-1; v_gene: TRBV5-1; abundance: .; d_gene: TRBD2; CDR3nt: TGCGCCAGCAGCTCCCTGACTAGCGGGGGGGCCAGAGGCAATGAGCAGTTCTTC; CDR3aa: CASSSLTSGGARGNEQFF
j_gene: TRBJ2-3; v_gene: TRBV6-5; abundance: .; d_gene: .; CDR3nt: TGTGCCAGCAGTTACTCGGAGGGCACAGATACGCAGTATTTT; CDR3aa: CASSYSEGTDTQYF
j_gene: TRBJ2-7; v_gene: TRBV28; abundance: .; d_gene: TRBD2; CDR3nt: TGTGCCAGCAGTTCCCCCCCTAGCGGGGGCTCCTACGAGCAGTACTTC; CDR3aa: CASSSPPSGGSYEQYF
j_gene: TRBJ1-1; v_gene: TRBV18; abundance: .; d_gene: .; CDR3nt: TGTGCCAGCTCACTGACACAGCTTCAGAACACTGAAGCTTTCTTT; CDR3aa: CASSLTQLQNTEAFF
j_gene: TRBJ1-1; v_gene: TRBV4-2; abundance: .; d_gene: .; CDR3nt: TGTGCCAGCAGCCAAGGAAACCGTCACAGGGACGATGAAGCTTTCTTT; CDR3aa: CASSQGNRHRDDEAFF
j_gene: TRBJ1-6; v_gene: TRBV27; abundance: .; d_gene: .; CDR3nt: TGTGCCAGCAGTTGGCGGGTTTCCTATAATTCACCCCTCCACTTT; CDR3aa: CASSWRVSYNSPLHF
j_gene: TRBJ2-6; v_gene: TRBV6-5; abundance: once; d_gene: TRBD1; CDR3nt: TGTGCCAGCAGTTTGGGACAGGTCTTGGCCAACGTCCTGACTTTC; CDR3aa: CASSLGQVLANVLTF
j_gene: TRBJ2-5; v_gene: TRBV20-1; abundance: .; d_gene: .; CDR3nt: TGCAGTGCTAATATGCGGGGGACCCAGTACTTC; CDR3aa: CSANMRGTQYF
j_gene: TRBJ2-1; v_gene: TRBV7-9; abundance: .; d_gene: TRBD2; CDR3nt: TGTGCCAGCAGCTTCGGGGGGGAATTGTTCTTC; CDR3aa: CASSFGGELFF
j_gene: TRBJ1-2; v_gene: TRBV6-5; abundance: .; d_gene: .; CDR3nt: TGTGCCAGCAGCCGCGGGACGGGAGGGGATGGCTACACCTTC; CDR3aa: CASSRGTGGDGYTF
j_gene: TRBJ1-2; v_gene: TRBV14; abundance: .; d_gene: .; CDR3nt: TGTGCCAGCAGCCAAGCAAAAGGAGGCGGCTACACCTTC; CDR3aa: CASSQAKGGGYTF
j_gene: TRBJ2-5; v_gene: TRBV12-3/TRBV12-4; abundance: once; d_gene: TRBD2; CDR3nt: TGTGCCAGCTGCGGGGGATGGGAGACCCAGTACTTC; CDR3aa: CASCGGWETQYF
j_gene: TRBJ2-3; v_gene: TRBV18; abundance: .; d_gene: .; CDR3nt: TGTGCCAGCTCACGGACAACCCATGGGTCTAGCACAGATACGCAGTATTTT; CDR3aa: CASSRTTHGSSTDTQYF
j_gene: TRBJ2-3; v_gene: TRBV4-1; abundance: .; d_gene: .; CDR3nt: TGCGCCAGCAGCCAAGGTGCCCTTCTAGTCGATCCTAGCACAGATACGCAGTATTTT; CDR3aa: CASSQGALLVDPSTDTQYF
j_gene: TRBJ2-3; v_gene: TRBV7-2; abundance: .; d_gene: .; CDR3nt: TGTGCCAGCAGCTTAGCGGGGGGAATCGGGGCCACAGATACGCAGTATTTT; CDR3aa: CASSLAGGIGATDTQYF
j_gene: TRBJ1-2; v_gene: TRBV30; abundance: .; d_gene: .; CDR3nt: TGTGCCTGGAGTGTACACAGGGCCCATGGCTACACCTTC; CDR3aa: CAWSVHRAHGYTF
j_gene: TRBJ2-7; v_gene: TRBV5-4; abundance: .; d_gene: TRBD2; CDR3nt: TGTGCCAGCAGCTTGGGCCTAGCGGGGGGTGGCGAGCAGTACTTC; CDR3aa: CASSLGLAGGGEQYF
j_gene: TRBJ1-2; v_gene: TRBV7-9; abundance: .; d_gene: TRBD1; CDR3nt: TGTGCCAGCAGCTCATACATTTCACAGGGGAAGAGCTACACCTTC; CDR3aa: CASSSYISQGKSYTF
j_gene: TRBJ1-2; v_gene: TRBV6-5; abundance: few; d_gene: TRBD1; CDR3nt: TGTGCCAGCAGTTACCGGGACAGCCGGTCGTCAGGCTACACCTTC; CDR3aa: CASSYRDSRSSGYTF
j_gene: TRBJ1-1; v_gene: TRBV5-1; abundance: once; d_gene: TRBD1; CDR3nt: TGCGCCAGCAGCCAAACCGGGACAGGGTACACTGAAGCTTTCTTT; CDR3aa: CASSQTGTGYTEAFF
j_gene: TRBJ2-4; v_gene: TRBV7-8; abundance: .; d_gene: .; CDR3nt: TGTGCCAGCAGCTTAGTCGGGAGATTAGCCAAAAACATTCAGTACTTC; CDR3aa: CASSLVGRLAKNIQYF
j_gene: TRBJ1-2; v_gene: TRBV18; abundance: .; d_gene: .; CDR3nt: TGTGCCAGCTCACCACCTGACAGTAATGGCTACACCTTC; CDR3aa: CASSPPDSNGYTF
j_gene: TRBJ1-2; v_gene: TRBV5-1; abundance: .; d_gene: TRBD1; CDR3nt: TGCGCCAGCAGCTCGGACAGGGGGTGGATTGGCTACACCTTC; CDR3aa: CASSSDRGWIGYTF
j_gene: TRBJ2-3; v_gene: TRBV2; abundance: many; d_gene: .; CDR3nt: TGTGCCAGCAGTGAAGGGCGGGGAGGTACAGATACGCAGTATTTT; CDR3aa: CASSEGRGGTDTQYF
j_gene: TRBJ1-2; v_gene: TRBV19; abundance: few; d_gene: .; CDR3nt: TGTGCCAGTAGGCCCACAGGGAACTATGGCTACACCTTC; CDR3aa: CASRPTGNYGYTF
j_gene: TRBJ1-1; v_gene: TRBV7-8; abundance: .; d_gene: .; CDR3nt: TGTGCCGGCAGGTTAACAGGCATGAACACTGAAGCTTTCTTT; CDR3aa: CAGRLTGMNTEAFF
j_gene: TRBJ1-4; v_gene: TRBV10-3; abundance: .; d_gene: TRBD1; CDR3nt: TGTGCCATCGGGACAGGGGATTCCAATGAAAAACTGTTTTTT; CDR3aa: CAIGTGDSNEKLFF